This is a list of T cell receptor beta chains from one sample in a study of T cells in localized non-small cell lung cancer. Assay: immunoSEQ multiplex PCR; the TCRdb copy retains only in-frame clones and omits some. The sample holds some 30,000 clones, less than 95% seen once. Sequences were derived from peripheral blood mononuclear cells, sampled before any cancer treatment. The receptors here all came from a female donor aged 60 or older with stage II lung adenocarcinoma. Both conserved end residues are part of each CDR3. A D gene is named only where the DNA matches it firmly. Size values are once, few and many counts, or a class for expanded clones, and some rows have none.

j_gene: TRBJ1-5
abundance: .
d_gene: .
v_gene: TRBV6-6
CDR3nt: TGTGCCAGCAGTTCCGGGAGCCTTAGCAATCAGCCCCAGCATTTT
CDR3aa: CASSSGSLSNQPQHF

j_gene: TRBJ2-2
abundance: .
d_gene: .
v_gene: TRBV6-6
CDR3nt: TGTGCCAGCAGTTACTCCCCCCCGAACACCGGGGAGCTGTTTTTT
CDR3aa: CASSYSPPNTGELFF

j_gene: TRBJ1-6
abundance: .
d_gene: .
v_gene: TRBV28
CDR3nt: TGTGCCAGCATCCGAACAAGGTTCTCCTATAATTCACCCCTCCACTTT
CDR3aa: CASIRTRFSYNSPLHF

j_gene: TRBJ1-1
abundance: .
d_gene: .
v_gene: TRBV28
CDR3nt: TGTGCCAGCCGTTGGTCGCAGGGCGTTGCTTTCTTT
CDR3aa: CASRWSQGVAFF

j_gene: TRBJ1-2
abundance: .
d_gene: .
v_gene: TRBV10-3
CDR3nt: TGTGCCATCAGTACAGTCCCCGAGAATGGCTACACCTTC
CDR3aa: CAISTVPENGYTF

j_gene: TRBJ2-3
abundance: .
d_gene: .
v_gene: TRBV5-1
CDR3nt: TGCGCCAGCAGCAACCCCAGGTCAGATACGCAGTATTTT
CDR3aa: CASSNPRSDTQYF

j_gene: TRBJ1-1
abundance: once
d_gene: .
v_gene: TRBV9
CDR3nt: TGTGCCAGCAGCCCCCAACCGACGAACACTGAAGCTTTCTTT
CDR3aa: CASSPQPTNTEAFF

j_gene: TRBJ2-2
abundance: .
d_gene: .
v_gene: TRBV5-1
CDR3nt: TGCGCCAGCAGCTTACCAAACACCGGGGAGCTGTTTTTT
CDR3aa: CASSLPNTGELFF

j_gene: TRBJ1-1
abundance: .
d_gene: .
v_gene: TRBV6-6
CDR3nt: TGTGCCAGCAGTCCGGGACACGGATCCACTGAAGCTTTCTTT
CDR3aa: CASSPGHGSTEAFF

j_gene: TRBJ1-2
abundance: .
d_gene: TRBD1
v_gene: TRBV29-1
CDR3nt: TGCAGCGTTGAACCCGGGACAGCTCACTATGGCTACACCTTC
CDR3aa: CSVEPGTAHYGYTF

j_gene: TRBJ1-2
abundance: .
d_gene: .
v_gene: TRBV28
CDR3nt: TGTGCCAGCAGCTTTTCCGGTGCTAACTATGGCTACACCTTC
CDR3aa: CASSFSGANYGYTF

j_gene: TRBJ1-2
abundance: .
d_gene: .
v_gene: TRBV4-2
CDR3nt: TGTGCCAGCAGCCAAGAGATCAGGCTGGATAACTATGGCTACACCTTC
CDR3aa: CASSQEIRLDNYGYTF

j_gene: TRBJ2-3
abundance: .
d_gene: TRBD1
v_gene: TRBV14
CDR3nt: TGTGCCAGCAGCCAAAGGACAGGGGGCGTAGATACGCAGTATTTT
CDR3aa: CASSQRTGGVDTQYF

j_gene: TRBJ2-5
abundance: .
d_gene: TRBD1
v_gene: TRBV4-3
CDR3nt: TGCGCCAGCAGCCAATACCGGGACAGGCAAGAGACCCAGTACTTC
CDR3aa: CASSQYRDRQETQYF

j_gene: TRBJ2-2
abundance: .
d_gene: TRBD1
v_gene: TRBV6-1
CDR3nt: TGTGCCAGCAGTGGGACAGGGACCGGGGAGCTGTTTTTT
CDR3aa: CASSGTGTGELFF

j_gene: TRBJ1-1
abundance: .
d_gene: .
v_gene: TRBV19
CDR3nt: TGTGCCAGTAGTCCGTACCCCGGCGGGCTACCGGAGTGGGCTTTCTTT
CDR3aa: CASSPYPGGLPEWAFF

j_gene: TRBJ2-2
abundance: .
d_gene: .
v_gene: TRBV7-2
CDR3nt: TGTGCCAGCAGCCCCCTGGGGACCGGGGAGCTGTTTTTT
CDR3aa: CASSPLGTGELFF

j_gene: TRBJ2-2
abundance: .
d_gene: .
v_gene: TRBV27
CDR3nt: TGTGCCACCTCCAGGGTTGGCACCGGGGAGCTGTTTTTT
CDR3aa: CATSRVGTGELFF

j_gene: TRBJ2-3
abundance: .
d_gene: .
v_gene: TRBV21-1
CDR3nt: TGTGCCAGCAGCAAATGCCGAGCCGGGACAGGGGGCGGCACAGATACGCAGTATTTT
CDR3aa: CASSKCRAGTGGGTDTQYF

j_gene: TRBJ2-3
abundance: .
d_gene: .
v_gene: TRBV6-6
CDR3nt: TGTGCCAGCAGTCCGGCAGGGAGAACAGATACGCAGTATTTT
CDR3aa: CASSPAGRTDTQYF

j_gene: TRBJ1-1
abundance: .
d_gene: .
v_gene: TRBV11-1
CDR3nt: TGTGCCAGCAGCCTTCGGGACAACCGGAACACTGAAGCTTTCTTT
CDR3aa: CASSLRDNRNTEAFF

j_gene: TRBJ2-7
abundance: few
d_gene: .
v_gene: TRBV6-5
CDR3nt: TGTGCCAGCAGTTACGCCGGGGCCATGGGTCGCGAGCAGTACTTC
CDR3aa: CASSYAGAMGREQYF

j_gene: TRBJ2-2
abundance: .
d_gene: TRBD2
v_gene: TRBV28
CDR3nt: TGTGCCAGCAGTCTTAGCGGGAGTCGCACCGGGGAGCTGTTTTTT
CDR3aa: CASSLSGSRTGELFF

j_gene: TRBJ1-1
abundance: few
d_gene: .
v_gene: TRBV5-6
CDR3nt: TGTGCCAGCCTACAGGGGAACACTGAAGCTTTCTTT
CDR3aa: CASLQGNTEAFF

j_gene: TRBJ2-3
abundance: .
d_gene: .
v_gene: TRBV5-5
CDR3nt: TGTGCCAGCAGCTTGGGGCCCACAGATACGCAGTATTTT
CDR3aa: CASSLGPTDTQYF

j_gene: TRBJ2-3
abundance: once
d_gene: TRBD2
v_gene: TRBV28
CDR3nt: TGTGCCATGAAGACTAGCGGCACAGATACGCAGTATTTT
CDR3aa: CAMKTSGTDTQYF

j_gene: TRBJ1-6
abundance: .
d_gene: .
v_gene: TRBV4-3
CDR3nt: TGCGCCAGCAGCCCGACCTGGGTCGCGGGTTCACCCCTCCACTTT
CDR3aa: CASSPTWVAGSPLHF

j_gene: TRBJ1-1
abundance: .
d_gene: TRBD1
v_gene: TRBV5-6
CDR3nt: TGTGCCAGCAGCTTGGGCAGGGGGCGCACTGAAGCTTTCTTT
CDR3aa: CASSLGRGRTEAFF

j_gene: TRBJ2-7
abundance: .
d_gene: TRBD1
v_gene: TRBV6-1
CDR3nt: TGTGCCAGCAGTGAAGGACAGGGCGAAAACTACGAGCAGTACTTC
CDR3aa: CASSEGQGENYEQYF

j_gene: TRBJ1-1
abundance: .
d_gene: .
v_gene: TRBV28
CDR3nt: TGTGCCAGCAGTTTACCCGGACGGGAAGAAGCTTTCTTT
CDR3aa: CASSLPGREEAFF

j_gene: TRBJ1-3
abundance: .
d_gene: .
v_gene: TRBV10-3
CDR3nt: TGTGCCATCACCGCCGTAGAAGGAAACACCATATATTTT
CDR3aa: CAITAVEGNTIYF

j_gene: TRBJ1-2
abundance: .
d_gene: .
v_gene: TRBV5-6
CDR3nt: TGTGCCAGCAGCCCCCCTCGGACCTATGGCTACACCTTC
CDR3aa: CASSPPRTYGYTF

j_gene: TRBJ1-6
abundance: .
d_gene: .
v_gene: TRBV5-4
CDR3nt: TGTGCCAGCAGGTGGGGGGGGGTGAGTTCACCCCTCCACTTT
CDR3aa: CASRWGGVSSPLHF

j_gene: TRBJ1-1
abundance: .
d_gene: .
v_gene: TRBV29-1
CDR3nt: TGCAGCGTTGAAAAACAGTTGAACACTGAAGCTTTCTTT
CDR3aa: CSVEKQLNTEAFF

j_gene: TRBJ2-2
abundance: .
d_gene: .
v_gene: TRBV19
CDR3nt: TGTGCCAGTAGTAGGGCTTCCGGCGGGGAGCTGTTTTTT
CDR3aa: CASSRASGGELFF

j_gene: TRBJ1-1
abundance: .
d_gene: .
v_gene: TRBV15
CDR3nt: TGTGCCACCAGCAGAGATCGGGATGAAGCTTTCTTT
CDR3aa: CATSRDRDEAFF

j_gene: TRBJ2-7
abundance: .
d_gene: .
v_gene: TRBV6-5
CDR3nt: TGTGCCAGCAGTACGCCCGGGGAAAGCTACGAGCAGTACTTC
CDR3aa: CASSTPGESYEQYF

j_gene: TRBJ2-1
abundance: .
d_gene: TRBD1
v_gene: TRBV7-8
CDR3nt: TGTGCCAGCAGTCCCGACAGGGCTAACTACAATGAGCAGTTCTTC
CDR3aa: CASSPDRANYNEQFF

j_gene: TRBJ2-7
abundance: once
d_gene: .
v_gene: TRBV7-8
CDR3nt: TGTGCCAGCAGCCCCCCTGCCGGGACCCCCAACAACGAGCAGTACTTC
CDR3aa: CASSPPAGTPNNEQYF

j_gene: TRBJ2-1
abundance: .
d_gene: TRBD1
v_gene: TRBV5-1
CDR3nt: TGCGCCAGCAGACCCCGAGGGACAGGGTACAATGAGCAGTTCTTC
CDR3aa: CASRPRGTGYNEQFF

j_gene: TRBJ2-1
abundance: .
d_gene: .
v_gene: TRBV18
CDR3nt: TGTGCCAGCTCACCATTCGGTGGAAGGAGCACGTGGGATGAGCAGTTCTTC
CDR3aa: CASSPFGGRSTWDEQFF

j_gene: TRBJ1-1
abundance: .
d_gene: .
v_gene: TRBV18
CDR3nt: TGTGCCAGCTCCCCCACACCGACGGCTGAAGCTTTCTTT
CDR3aa: CASSPTPTAEAFF

j_gene: TRBJ1-1
abundance: once
d_gene: .
v_gene: TRBV5-4
CDR3nt: TGTGCCAGCAGCTTCGAAGCCATGAACGCTGAAGCTTTCTTT
CDR3aa: CASSFEAMNAEAFF

j_gene: TRBJ1-3
abundance: once
d_gene: .
v_gene: TRBV9
CDR3nt: TGTGCCAGCAGCGTAGCGGGACAAGAAGGAAACACCATATATTTT
CDR3aa: CASSVAGQEGNTIYF

j_gene: TRBJ2-1
abundance: once
d_gene: .
v_gene: TRBV27
CDR3nt: .
CDR3aa: CASSFGTGADGFF